The 5 T cell receptor beta chains below all came from one sample that was sequenced in a study of shared clonotypes between healthy human individuals. Repertoires were generated with immunoSEQ multiplex PCR, while TCRdb's copy carries only in-frame clones and drops some. The sample carries about 340,000 clones, 70% to 75% recorded once. The sample taken for sequencing was memory CD4+ T cells sorted from blood. Indicated subset: CD45RA-negative fraction. Every receptor here comes from a man between 25 and 39 years old in good health.

This clone was recorded a few times. The rearrangement joins TRBV19 to TRBJ2-7; tentative D call: TRBD2 (6 bases). CDR1 and CDR2 from the germline V gene are LNHDA and SQIVND (reference sequence). Trimming removed 8 bases at V and 6 bases at J, with 11 bases between. The CDR3 totals 11 residues. The CDR3 DNA is TGTGCCAGTGGGGGGACCGCCGAGCAGTACTTC. It yields the protein CASGGTAEQYF.

There are many counts of this clone. The chain employs TRBV10-3 and TRBJ1-2; 9 nucleotides agree with TRBD1. Germline V gene sequence: CDR1 ENHRY, CDR2 SYGVKD. Trimming at V came to 6 bases and at J to 4 bases, leaving 9 bases not matched to a gene. The CDR3 runs 15 residues. CDR3 sequence: CAISFPGQGSYGYTF. DNA for the CDR3: TGTGCCATCAGCTTTCCGGGACAGGGATCCTATGGCTACACCTTC.

This clone appeared a single time. This specimen includes other DNA sequences encoding the same CDR3. The chain recombines TRBV14 with TRBJ1-2; 8 bases map to TRBD1. In germline, CDR1 is SGHDN, CDR2 FVKESK. The junction had 1 base not matched to a gene; V was cut back by 4 bases and J by 3 bases. The CDR3 loop spans 13 amino acids. The CDR3 loop reads CASSPDRDYGYTF. The CDR3 region has the DNA TGTGCCAGCAGCCCGGACAGGGACTATGGCTACACCTTC.

The gene calls are TRBV27 and TRBJ2-5; TRBD1 is a possible D gene (5 bases). This CDR3 is 15 amino acids long. The germline V and J ends were trimmed by 7 bases and 0 bases, with 15 bases remaining between them. The germline gives CDR1 MNHEY, CDR2 SMNVEV (reference sequence). The CDR3 DNA sequence: TGTGCCAGCACCGACCTTAGGGGATACCAAGAGACCCAGTACTTC. Its translation is CASTDLRGYQETQYF.

The chain combines TRBV30 with TRBJ1-2; 7 bases agree with TRBD1. CDR1 GTSNPN and CDR2 SVGIG come from the germline V gene (reference sequence). V shed 4 bases, J shed 5 bases, and the junction held 7 bases outside the gene matches. The CDR3 runs 13 residues. The CDR3 loop is CAWNSGTDYGYTF. CDR3 coding DNA: TGTGCCTGGAACTCCGGGACAGATTATGGCTACACCTTC.